This passage covers 8 T cell receptor beta chains from one sample sequenced in a study of CD8+ T cells in alopecia areata. As the sequencing template, cDNA was produced by extracting RNA and reverse transcribing it. TCRdb's copy holds only in-frame clones and misses some; the assay was immunoSEQ multiplex PCR. This sample has 110,000 to 150,000 clones, with more than 55% found just once. Input material: CD8+ T cells sorted from blood. Source of these receptors: a human donor in good health.

The rearrangement uses TRBV6-5 and TRBJ2-5, with 7 nucleotides matching TRBD1. Per germline, CDR1 MNHEY and CDR2 SVGAGI. The CDR3 has 14 residues. V shed 0 bases and J 9 bases; nucleotides not matched to a gene: 7. The CDR3 spells CASSYSAGGRAQYF. CDR3 DNA sequence: TGTGCCAGCAGTTACTCCGCAGGGGGTAGGGCCCAGTACTTC.

The chain uses TRBV30 and TRBJ2-3; D gene unclear. The length of the CDR3 is 11 residues. V shed 1 base and J shed 4 bases, with 3 bases lying between them. Germline V CDR1 and CDR2: GTSNPN, SVGIG (reference sequence). CDR3 region: CAWSGPDTQYF. CDR3 coding DNA: TGTGCCTGGAGTGGTCCAGATACGCAGTATTTT. The variable domain in full, with the rest retrieved from reference TRBV30 and TRBJ2-3, is SQTIHQWPATLVQPVGSPLSLECTVEGTSNPNLYWYRQAAGRGLQLLFYSVGIGQISSEVPQNLSASRPQDRQFILSSKKLLLSDSGFYLCAWSGPDTQYFGPGTRLTVL.

CDR3 sequence: CASSPWSTNTEAFF. Written as DNA, the CDR3 is TGTGCCAGCAGTCCTTGGTCCACGAACACTGAAGCTTTCTTT. The chain recombines TRBV6-5 with TRBJ1-1; D remains ambiguous. Germline V gene data show CDR1 as MNHEY and CDR2 as SVGAGI. The CDR3 consists of 14 residues. Trimming shortened V by 5 bases and J by 1 base, and 11 bases separated the two germline ends.

The rearrangement uses TRBV5-6 and TRBJ1-2, with a tentative D call TRBD1 (5 bases). CDR1 SGHDT and CDR2 YYEEEE come from the germline V gene. The CDR3 loop spans 12 amino acids. Trimming stripped 0 bases from V and 7 bases from J, with 7 bases between. DNA for the CDR3: TGTGCCAGCAGCTTGGGACAGAGTGGCTACACCTTC. Amino acids: CASSLGQSGYTF.

The chain recombines TRBV29-1 with TRBJ2-1; perhaps TRBD1 as D (6 bases). CDR3 size: 15 residues. V was pared by 0 bases and J by 0 bases, with 9 bases between. CDR1 is SQVTM, CDR2 ANQGSEA, per germline. The chain's CDR3 is CSVEDRGGSYNEQFF. Here the CDR3 DNA reads TGCAGCGTTGAAGATCGAGGGGGCTCCTACAATGAGCAGTTCTTC.

The chain joins TRBV5-1 to TRBJ1-2; 8 bases map to TRBD1. V lost 4 bases, J lost 2 bases, and 10 bases stayed unmatched. The CDR3 is 16 residues long. Looked up from germline, CDR1 is SGHRS and CDR2 is YFSETQ. In nucleotides, the CDR3 is TGCGCCAGCAGCGAGATCGGGGGACAGGTGAACTATGGCTACACCTTC. Translation gives CASSEIGGQVNYGYTF.

This clone was seen ten or more times. This sequence joins TRBV28 and TRBJ2-6, with a possible D match to TRBD1 (6 bases). The CDR3 has 15 residues. The germline V and J ends were trimmed by 6 bases and 3 bases, with 12 bases remaining between them. Germline V gives CDR1 MDHEN, CDR2 SYDVKM. The CDR3 loop reads CASSQGLGGANVLTF. CDR3 nucleotides: TGTGCCAGCAGCCAGGGGTTAGGTGGGGCCAACGTCCTGACTTTC.

The J gene is TRBJ2-7, the V gene TRBV29-1; the match to TRBD2 covers 14 bases. After removal of 4 bases from V and 4 bases from J, the junction contained 6 bases not matched to a gene. The V gene's germline CDR1 is SQVTM and CDR2 ANQGSEA. The CDR3 contains 15 residues. The DNA for the CDR3 is TGCAGCGTTGGTGGGACTAGCGGGAGCTGGTACGAGCAGTACTTC. As protein: CSVGGTSGSWYEQYF.